Below, one TCR beta chain is given with its context. There are many counts of this clonotype. This receptor's antigen is unknown. Base qualities are not provided; no much larger clone lies one nucleotide away. Lymph node samples came from the axillary draining lymph nodes of breast cancer patients. The entry originates in a study of breast tumors, draining lymph nodes, adjacent tissues (dated by TCRdb to the mid-2010s). As for the study more broadly: The study compared TCR beta repertoires across tumor, adjacent nontumor tissue and axillary lymph nodes from breast cancer patients. In human breast cancer, the study set out to assess how tumor, surrounding tissue and draining lymph node repertoires relate to one another and whether T cells might be exchanged between them. The investigation overall reported the following: The similarity between tumor and nontumor tissue repertoires was significantly greater in luminal-like breast cancer than in basal-like breast cancer. Rather than being directly demonstrated, the conclusion that tumor T cells originate in lymph nodes was presented as consistent with a hypothesis. T-cell repertoire diversity in tumors was found to be lower than in lymph nodes but higher than in nontumor tissue, and preferential V and J gene usage was observed. The data were considered consistent with most tumor T cells being derived from the lymph node and subsequently expanding within tumor tissue.

V is cut back by 0 bases and J by 1 base, with 5 bases in the junction unmatched. The germline V gene (reference sequence) gives CDR1 as DFQATT and CDR2 as SNEGSKA. Measured from the cysteine to the phenylalanine, the CDR3 is 15 residues long. The DNA shown is the 45-base CDR3, in frame from base 1. Sequencing instrument: Illumina HiSeq 2000. TCR beta chain libraries were generated by multiplex PCR amplification. The amplified TCR beta chain products were analyzed by high-throughput sequencing. Clones were called with MiXCR by TCRdb after fastp trimmed the public reads at Q25, and only in-frame beta chains were retained. CDR3 protein sequences are deduplicated, and each keeps its most common genes and DNA. The sample table shows fewer than 250,000 distinct CDR3 sequences, and 32% are seen once. About 1.4% of the sample lies in the top ten.

This TCR derives from a female donor with breast cancer. Some clones in this sample may be carry-over from other donors' samples. Material for sequencing was axillary lymph node tissue. This sequence uses TRBV20-1 and TRBJ2-5, with 7 bases matching TRBD1. The nucleotides are TGCAGTGCTAGAGATCTGACAGGGATCCAAGAGACCCAGTACTTC. The encoded protein is CSARDLTGIQETQYF.